This TCR beta chain was recovered during a study of early T cells in non-severe SARS-CoV-2 infection. The CDR3 is 14 residues long. The V gene lost 0 bases and the J gene lost 7 bases, with 10 bases spanning the gap. From germline, CDR1 is MNHEY and CDR2 SVGAGI. At least ten counts were recorded for this clonotype. Antigen: not known. Using its own MiXCR run on the 5' RACE reads, TCRdb lists one record per CDR3 protein. The sample shows 30,000 to 40,000 distinct CDR3 sequences, approximately 8.7% of them seen only once. The study, taken as a whole, reports: There was a bias toward anti-spike CD8 responses in VDJdb matching, which missed private and CD4 specificities.

The V gene is TRBV6-5, the J gene TRBJ1-5; D not certain. Sequencing was performed on whole blood, taken at baseline. This receptor was identified in an adult who was a healthcare worker with PCR-confirmed SARS-CoV-2 infection or an uninfected control (not recorded which). The CDR3 loop reads CASSYSSLSQPQHF. For the CDR3, the DNA is TGTGCCAGCAGTTACTCCAGCCTTTCCCAGCCCCAGCATTTT.